The clone carrying this TCR beta chain was detected once. The data belong to a study of PD-1 blockade in classical Hodgkin lymphoma. Study-wide context: Nivolumab dosed at 3 mg/kg went to patients intravenously every 2 weeks.

Each patient's relapse followed autologous stem cell transplantation, and brentuximab vedotin exposure varied. Sequenced by immunoSEQ multiplex PCR; TCRdb stores in-frame clones only, minus some. The data contain some 96,000 clones, roughly 92% of them singletons. The sequencing here drew on peripheral blood mononuclear cells (PBMCs), taken at baseline. This TCR was recovered from a human donor with classical Hodgkin lymphoma.

CDR3 DNA: TGTGCCAGCAGGTCAACAGGGGGTAGGTCCTACGAGCAGTACTTC. It specifies CASRSTGGRSYEQYF. The chain has TRBV25-1 and TRBJ2-7; 8 positions match TRBD1. V was pared by 6 bases and J by 1 base, with 8 bases of the junction left unmatched. Germline V gene sequence: CDR1 MGHDK, CDR2 SYGVNS. This CDR3 is built from 15 residues.